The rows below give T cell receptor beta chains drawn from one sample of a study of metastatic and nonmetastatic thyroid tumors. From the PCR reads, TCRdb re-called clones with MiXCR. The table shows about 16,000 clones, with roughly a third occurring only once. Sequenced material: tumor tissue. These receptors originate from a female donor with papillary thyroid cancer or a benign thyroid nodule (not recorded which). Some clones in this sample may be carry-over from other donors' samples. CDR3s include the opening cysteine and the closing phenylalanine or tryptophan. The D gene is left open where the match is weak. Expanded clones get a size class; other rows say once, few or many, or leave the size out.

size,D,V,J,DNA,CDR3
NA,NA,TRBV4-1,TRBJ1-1,TGCGCCAGCAGCCAGGGAATGTCAGAAGCTTTCTTT,CASSQGMSEAFF
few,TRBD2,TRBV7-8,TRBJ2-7,TGTGCCAGCAGCCCTACGACTAGCGGGAGCTCCTACGAGCAGTACTTC,CASSPTTSGSSYEQYF
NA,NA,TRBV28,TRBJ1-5,TGTGCCAGCAGCCCATATCTACAACAGCCCCAGCATTTT,CASSPYLQQPQHF
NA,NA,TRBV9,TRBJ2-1,TGTGCCAGCGGACGGGTGTTTGGTGAGCAGTTCTTC,CASGRVFGEQFF
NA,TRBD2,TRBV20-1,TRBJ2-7,TGCAGTGCTAGAGATCGGGCTAGCGGGAACGACGAGCAGTACTTC,CSARDRASGNDEQYF
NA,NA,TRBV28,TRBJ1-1,TGTGCCAGCCAAGACGGACAGCCAGGGGAAGCTTTCTTT,CASQDGQPGEAFF
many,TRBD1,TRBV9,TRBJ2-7,TGTGCCAGCAGCCCCCGAATCGAGACAGGGGAGCAGTACTTC,CASSPRIETGEQYF
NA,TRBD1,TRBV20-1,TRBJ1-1,TGCAGTGCTAGAAGCGGGACAGGGGGCAACACTGAAGCTTTCTTT,CSARSGTGGNTEAFF
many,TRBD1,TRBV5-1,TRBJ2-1,TGCGCCAGCAGCTTGGCCGGGACAGGGCACCTCTACTACAATGAGCAGTTCTTC,CASSLAGTGHLYYNEQFF
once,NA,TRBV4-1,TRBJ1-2,TGCGCCAGCAGCCCCACGGGGCGCGGCTATGGCTACACCTTC,CASSPTGRGYGYTF
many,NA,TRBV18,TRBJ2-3,TGTGCCAGCTCACCAGGCAGGTCCACAGATACGCAGTATTTT,CASSPGRSTDTQYF
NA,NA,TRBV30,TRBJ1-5,TGTGCCTGGAGTGAAGGGGTCAATCAGCCCCAGCATTTT,CAWSEGVNQPQHF
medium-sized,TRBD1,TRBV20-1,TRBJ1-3,TGCAGTGCTCCAAACAGGGGGGAAAACACCATATATTTT,CSAPNRGENTIYF
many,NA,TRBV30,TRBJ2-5,TGTGCCTGGACGGAAAACAGGGAAAAAGAGACCCAGTACTTC,CAWTENREKETQYF
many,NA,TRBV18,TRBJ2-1,TGTGCCAGCTCCCCGGGGACCAATGAGCAGTTCTTC,CASSPGTNEQFF
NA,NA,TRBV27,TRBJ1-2,TGTGCCAGCAGACTCCAACAGGGTACCTATGGCTACACCTTC,CASRLQQGTYGYTF
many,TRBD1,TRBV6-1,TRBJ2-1,TGTGCCAGCAGTGCCCGACAGGGGCAATTTGTCAATGAGCAGTTCTTC,CASSARQGQFVNEQFF
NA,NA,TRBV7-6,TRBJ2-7,TGTGCCAGCAGCCCGGGGTCACTCAACGAGCAGTACTTC,CASSPGSLNEQYF
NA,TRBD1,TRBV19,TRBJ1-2,TGTGCCAGTAAAACAGGGGTCGGCTACACCTTC,CASKTGVGYTF
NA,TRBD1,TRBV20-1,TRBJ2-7,TGCAGTGCTAGAATCCGGGACAGGGGGTACGAGCAGTACTTC,CSARIRDRGYEQYF
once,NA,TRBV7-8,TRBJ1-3,TGTGCCAGCAGCTTAGGCGGGGGCAGATTGGGTAACACCATATATTTT,CASSLGGGRLGNTIYF
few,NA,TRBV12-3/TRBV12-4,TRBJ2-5,TGTGCCAGCAGTCCCCTCATCGGCCAAGAGACCCAGTACTTC,CASSPLIGQETQYF
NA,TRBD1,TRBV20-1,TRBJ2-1,TGCAGTGCTAGAGGTGACAGGGGGCGGTGGGATGAGCAGTTCTTC,CSARGDRGRWDEQFF
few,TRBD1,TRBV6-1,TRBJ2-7,TGTGCCAGCAGTGACCCCATAGGCAGGGGGAACGGCGAGCAGTACTTC,CASSDPIGRGNGEQYF
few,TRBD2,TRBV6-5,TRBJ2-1,TGTGCCAGCAGTTACTCATGGCTAGCGGGGGGCGATGAGCAGTTCTTC,CASSYSWLAGGDEQFF
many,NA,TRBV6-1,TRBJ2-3,TGTGCCAGCAGTGAAGCCGTCGATACGCAGTATTTT,CASSEAVDTQYF
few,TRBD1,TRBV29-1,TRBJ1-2,TGCAGCGTTGTAGTACCGGGACAGGGGGCACATGGCTACACCTTC,CSVVVPGQGAHGYTF
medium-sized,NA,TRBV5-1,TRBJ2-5,TGCGCCAGCAGCTTTGGAAGTTACGAGACCCAGTACTTC,CASSFGSYETQYF
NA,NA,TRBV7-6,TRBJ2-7,TGTGCCAGCAGCTTAGTGGCAGGACTGGGGGAGCAGTACTTC,CASSLVAGLGEQYF
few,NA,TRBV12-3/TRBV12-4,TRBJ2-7,TGTGCCAGCAGTGCCCTTAGCGGTTCTCCCTACGAGCAGTACTTC,CASSALSGSPYEQYF
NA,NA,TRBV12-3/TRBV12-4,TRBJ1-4,TGTGCCAGCAGTTTAAGAGGCCTCCTTCATGAAAAACTGTTTTTT,CASSLRGLLHEKLFF
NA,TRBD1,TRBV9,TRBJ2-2,TGTGCCAGCAGCATTCACAGGGGGGACGGGGAGCTGTTTTTT,CASSIHRGDGELFF
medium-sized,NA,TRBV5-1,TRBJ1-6,TGCGCCAGCAGCTTGACAGGTAGCTCCTATAATTCACCCCTCCACTTT,CASSLTGSSYNSPLHF
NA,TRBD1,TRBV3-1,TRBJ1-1,TGTGCCAGCAGCCATTCCGGGACAGGGACTTTTAACACTGAAGCTTTCTTT,CASSHSGTGTFNTEAFF
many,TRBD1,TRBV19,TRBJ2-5,TGTGCCAGTAGTATAGGAGCGGACAGGTTGAGAATGGGGGAGACCCAGTACTTC,CASSIGADRLRMGETQYF
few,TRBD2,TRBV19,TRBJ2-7,TGTGCCAGTAGTACGACTAGCGCGCCCTACGAGCAGTACTTC,CASSTTSAPYEQYF
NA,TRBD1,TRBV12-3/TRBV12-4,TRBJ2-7,TGTGCCAGCAGTCGAACCGGGACAGAATACGAGCAGTACTTC,CASSRTGTEYEQYF
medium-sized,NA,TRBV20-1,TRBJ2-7,TGCAGTGCTGGAGGGGGGACCAGCTCCTACGAGCAGTACTTC,CSAGGGTSSYEQYF
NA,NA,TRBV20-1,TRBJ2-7,TGCAGTGCTAGTGTACGGTCCGAGCAGTACTTC,CSASVRSEQYF
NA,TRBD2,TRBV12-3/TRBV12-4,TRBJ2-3,TGTGCCAGCACCAGGGCGGGAGGGCAGGCAGATACGCAGTATTTT,CASTRAGGQADTQYF
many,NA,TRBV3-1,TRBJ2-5,TGTGCCAGCAAGTCGACGGGCTGGGTGTATGGAGAGACCCAGTACTTC,CASKSTGWVYGETQYF
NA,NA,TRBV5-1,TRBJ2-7,TGCGCCAGCAGCTTTGGGCTAGCGTTGGACGAGCAGTACTTC,CASSFGLALDEQYF
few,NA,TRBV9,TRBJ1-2,TGTGCCAGCAGCGCTCCGGACGGCTACACCTTC,CASSAPDGYTF
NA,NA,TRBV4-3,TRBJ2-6,TGCGCCAGCAGCCAAGGGGCAGTCTCTGGGGCCAACGTCCTGACTTTC,CASSQGAVSGANVLTF
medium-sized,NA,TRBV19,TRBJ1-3,TGTGCCAGTAGTAAAACAGGCTCTGGAAACACCATATATTTT,CASSKTGSGNTIYF
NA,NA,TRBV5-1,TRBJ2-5,TGCGCCAGCAGCCTTGGCGGCCACCTCGTGCAAGAGACCCAGTACTTC,CASSLGGHLVQETQYF
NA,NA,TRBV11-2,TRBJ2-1,TGTGCCAGCAGCCACGGTTTGAGGGGTGGAGGGTACAATGAGCAGTTCTTC,CASSHGLRGGGYNEQFF